Shown below are 27 T cell receptor beta chains from a single sample sequenced in a study of blood T cell repertoires in COVID-19 (dated by TCRdb to 2020 to 2021). The method behind the library was the immunoSEQ multiplex PCR assay. Not all clones reach the TCRdb copy of this immuneACCESS table, which keeps in-frame sequences only. Checked studies attribute under half of the gap to unresolved V genes and leave the rest unexplained. This sample gives hundreds of thousands of clones in total; roughly four fifths of them show up just once. 9.6% of the sample is held by the ten biggest clonotypes. The sample consisted of peripheral blood. The receptors shown here come from a woman of 80 years or more with acute or convalescent COVID-19.

Only one count was recorded for this clone. J is TRBJ1-2 and V is TRBV6-1, with TRBD1 matching over 10 bases. The V gene's germline CDR1 is MNHNS and CDR2 SASEGT. Unmatched junction bases numbered 7, after V lost 2 bases and J lost 4 bases. The CDR3 is 16 residues long. CDR3 nucleotides: TGTGCCAGCAGTGAAAAGACAGGGGGCGGAGTCTATGGCTACACCTTC. Protein: CASSEKTGGGVYGYTF.

The chain links TRBV28 to TRBJ2-4; maybe TRBD1 (6 bases). V was trimmed by 4 bases and J by 4 bases, leaving 8 bases between them. Germline-derived CDR1 and CDR2 are MDHEN and SYDVKM. The CDR3 is made up of 13 amino acids. The chain's CDR3 is CASSSGHKNIQYF. The DNA for the CDR3 is TGTGCCAGCAGTTCGGGACATAAAAACATTCAGTACTTC.

The rearrangement uses TRBV19 and TRBJ1-5; perhaps TRBD1 as D (6 bases). The CDR3 sequence is 13 residues long. Per germline, CDR1 LNHDA and CDR2 SQIVND (reference sequence). The V gene lost 2 bases and the J gene lost 7 bases, with 9 bases spanning the gap. CDR3 coding DNA: TGTGCCAGTAGTATAACAGGGCGACAGCCCCAGCATTTT. Translating gives CASSITGRQPQHF.

The V call is TRBV5-4, the J call TRBJ1-1; D is unclear. Germline V CDR1 and CDR2: SGHNT, YYREEE (reference sequence). The CDR3 spans 15 residues. Trimming stripped 0 bases from V and 5 bases from J, with 14 bases between. The CDR3 region is CASSLAGVMGTEAFF. The DNA of the CDR3 is TGTGCCAGCAGCTTGGCCGGGGTAATGGGGACTGAAGCTTTCTTT.

The chain joins TRBV19 to TRBJ1-2; D call uncertain. Trimming cost V 8 bases and J 8 bases, with 12 bases left between them. The CDR3 is 11 amino acids. Germline V gives CDR1 LNHDA, CDR2 SQIVND (reference sequence). The CDR3 region is CASSLARGYTF. The CDR3 bases are TGTGCCAGTTCGCTCGCGCGGGGCTACACCTTC.

The CDR3 loop reads CASSIGGTEETQYF. The DNA of the CDR3 is TGTGCCAGCAGCATTGGGGGGACAGAAGAGACCCAGTACTTC. The gene calls are TRBV5-5 and TRBJ2-5; possibly TRBD1 for D (7 bases). Germline loops: CDR1 SGHKS, CDR2 YYEKEE (reference sequence). This CDR3 is built from 14 residues. The V end was cut by 4 bases, the J end by 3 bases, with 13 bases between.

The chain links TRBV28 to TRBJ1-3; D unclear. This CDR3 comprises 15 residues. Trimming removed 6 bases from V and 3 bases from J, with 15 bases in between. Looked up from germline, CDR1 is MDHEN and CDR2 is SYDVKM. CDR3: CASSRPQAGGNTIYF. CDR3 DNA: TGTGCCAGCAGCCGACCCCAGGCGGGTGGAAACACCATATATTTT.

The chain is built from TRBV9 and TRBJ1-6, with a possible D match to TRBD1 (6 bases). CDR1 is SGDLS and CDR2 is YYNGEE in the germline V gene. With 4 bases removed from V and 5 bases from J, the gap between germline ends came to 16 bases. This CDR3 is built from 16 residues. DNA of the CDR3: TGTGCCAGCAGCCCACTAGGACAGCCTAATAATTCACCCCTCCACTTT. Translated, it gives CASSPLGQPNNSPLHF.

At least ten counts were recorded for this clone. The CDR3 nucleotides read TGTGCCATCAGTGATGGACAGGGAAGTTCTGGAAACACCATATATTTT. It translates to CAISDGQGSSGNTIYF. This rearrangement joins TRBV10-3 to TRBJ1-3, with 8 bases identical to TRBD1. Unmatched junction bases numbered 5, after V lost 3 bases and J lost 1 base. The CDR3 is made up of 16 amino acids. Germline loops: CDR1 ENHRY, CDR2 SYGVKD.

In DNA form, the CDR3 reads TGTGCCAGCAGCTGGGACAGGGCCGGCTCACCCCTCCACTTT. It is translated as CASSWDRAGSPLHF. The chain combines TRBV7-3 with TRBJ1-6, with TRBD1 matching over 9 bases. V dropped 4 bases and J dropped 10; count of bases not matched to a gene: 5. The CDR3 length is 14 residues. The germline CDR1 and CDR2 sequences are SGHTA and FQGTGA.

The CDR3 region is CASSSGVSEQYF. Written as DNA, the CDR3 is TGTGCCAGCAGTTCGGGGGTCTCCGAGCAGTACTTC. The chain carries TRBV28 and TRBJ2-7; D is possibly TRBD2 (6 bases). Trimming removed 4 bases from V and 6 bases from J, with 10 bases in between. The CDR3 runs to 12 residues. Germline loops: CDR1 MDHEN, CDR2 SYDVKM.

The V and J genes are TRBV6-5 and TRBJ1-5; possible D gene TRBD1, 6 bases. V gave up 7 bases and J gave up 4 bases, with 14 bases separating them. The CDR3 runs 14 residues. Germline V gene lookup returns CDR1 MNHEY and CDR2 SVGAGI. This CDR3 reads CASNPTGPNQPQHF. CDR3 coding DNA: TGTGCCAGCAACCCGACAGGACCAAATCAGCCCCAGCATTTT.

This clone showed up just a few times. This rearrangement joins TRBV7-9 to TRBJ2-3, with 9 bases fitting TRBD2. With V trimmed by 7 bases and J by 6 bases, 2 bases remained unmatched. The CDR3 extends over 12 amino acids. CDR1 is SEHNR and CDR2 is FQNEAQ in the germline V gene (reference sequence). The CDR3 DNA is TGTGCCAGCAATCTAGCGGGGGATACGCAGTATTTT. Encoded protein: CASNLAGDTQYF.

This chain joins TRBV5-8 and TRBJ2-7, with D maybe TRBD1 (6 bases). Germline V gene data show CDR1 as SGHTS and CDR2 as YDEGEE. Deletions cut 2 bases from V and 0 bases from J, with 9 bases between. CDR3 length: 14 amino acids. Here the CDR3 reads CASSLGGSSYEQYF. In DNA form, the CDR3 reads TGTGCCAGCAGCTTAGGGGGAAGCTCCTACGAGCAGTACTTC.

This rearrangement joins TRBV7-8 to TRBJ1-2; D perhaps matches TRBD1 (5 bases). The CDR3 runs to 18 residues. Germline CDR1 and CDR2: SGHVS and FQNEAQ. V lost 1 base, J lost 8 bases, and 26 bases lay in between. Here the CDR3 reads CASSLVGGGGSLVNGYTF. The CDR3 nucleotides are TGTGCCAGCAGCTTAGTAGGAGGCGGGGGGAGCCTAGTTAACGGCTACACCTTC.

This chain links TRBV6-1 with TRBJ2-1; possibly TRBD1 for D (5 bases). The V gene lost 5 bases and the J gene lost 2 bases, with 13 bases spanning the gap. This CDR3 region has 15 residues. From germline, CDR1 is MNHNS and CDR2 SASEGT. The DNA for the CDR3 is TGTGCCAGCAGTCAGGACGGACATCCCTACAATGAGCAGTTCTTC. This translates into CASSQDGHPYNEQFF.

J is TRBJ2-5 and V is TRBV10-3; the match to TRBD2 covers 10 bases. The V gene end was trimmed by 11 bases and the J gene end by 3 bases; junction bases not matched to a gene: 6. The CDR3 has 13 residues. Germline V lookup: CDR1 ENHRY, CDR2 SYGVKD. CDR3 region: CAPWTSGKETQYF. The CDR3 bases are TGTGCCCCCTGGACTAGCGGTAAAGAGACCCAGTACTTC.

The chain carries TRBV7-6 and TRBJ1-3, with D perhaps matching TRBD1 (5 bases). CDR3 length: 15 amino acids. The V gene lost 0 bases and the J gene lost 4 bases, with 10 bases spanning the gap. From germline, CDR1 is SGHVS and CDR2 FNYEAQ. In nucleotides, the CDR3 is TGTGCCAGCAGCTTAGCGGGGGGGGTCGGAAACACCATATATTTT. This encodes CASSLAGGVGNTIYF.

This clone was picked up one time. This chain connects TRBV6-1 to TRBJ1-5; possibly TRBD1 for D (5 bases). The V gene's germline CDR1 is MNHNS and CDR2 SASEGT. The CDR3 length is 15 residues. V was clipped by 3 bases and J by 0 bases, with 9 bases between them. The CDR3, as DNA: TGTGCCAGCAGTGAGGGGCCCCTTAGCAATCAGCCCCAGCATTTT. Translating it yields CASSEGPLSNQPQHF.

This clone was observed a handful of times. This chain connects TRBV7-9 to TRBJ1-6, with TRBD1 identical over 7 bases. Germline CDR1 reads SEHNR; CDR2 reads FQNEAQ (reference sequence). The CDR3 runs 15 residues. J gave up 7 bases and V 3 bases, and 6 bases lay outside the gene matches. This chain's CDR3 is CASSFWSGGNSPLHF. Written as DNA, the CDR3 is TGTGCCAGCAGCTTCTGGTCAGGGGGGAATTCACCCCTCCACTTT. Supplemented by reference TRBV7-9 and TRBJ1-6, the full variable domain reads DTGVSQNPRHKITKRGQNVTFRCDPISEHNRLYWYRQTLGQGPEFLTYFQNEAQLEKSRLLSDRFSAERPKGSFSTLEIQRTEQGDSAMYLCASSFWSGGNSPLHFGNGTRLTVT.

V and J are TRBV5-1 and TRBJ1-2; 8 positions agree with TRBD1. CDR1 and CDR2 from the germline V gene are SGHRS and YFSETQ. V trimming: 2 bases; J trimming: 7 bases; junction bases outside the gene matches: 4. This CDR3 has 13 residues. The CDR3 nucleotides read TGCGCCAGCAGCTTACAGGGGGATGGTGGCTACACCTTC. Protein: CASSLQGDGGYTF.

The chain joins TRBV4-2 to TRBJ2-1; the match to TRBD2 covers 11 bases. The V segment lost 4 bases and the J segment 4 bases; nucleotides outside the gene matches: 6. The germline V gene encodes CDR1 LGHNA and CDR2 YNFKEQ. The CDR3 is 16 residues long. The CDR3 sequence: CASSPGLAGLYNEQFF. The CDR3 DNA is TGTGCCAGCAGCCCCGGACTAGCGGGTTTGTACAATGAGCAGTTCTTC.

V usage is TRBV27 and J usage is TRBJ2-7; 7 nucleotides match TRBD1. This CDR3 region has 15 residues. CDR1 and CDR2 from the germline V gene are MNHEY and SMNVEV (reference sequence). J gave up 1 base and V 3 bases, and 6 bases lay outside the gene matches. CDR3 coding DNA: TGTGCCAGCAGTTTCGGGACAGTCACATCCTACGAGCAGTACTTC. Translating it yields CASSFGTVTSYEQYF.

CDR3 region: CASSPIGTRAGELFF. As DNA, the CDR3 is TGTGCCAGCAGTCCGATCGGAACTAGGGCCGGGGAGCTGTTTTTT. The chain recombines TRBV28 with TRBJ2-2; the D gene is possibly TRBD2 (5 bases). V was clipped by 5 bases and J by 6 bases, with 16 bases between them. Per the germline V gene, CDR1 is MDHEN and CDR2 is SYDVKM. The CDR3 is made up of 15 amino acids.

The V gene is TRBV5-1, the J gene TRBJ2-5, with D possibly matching TRBD2 (7 bases). CDR1 and CDR2 (germline): SGHRS, YFSETQ. The CDR3 is 15 amino acids. Trimming cost V 0 bases and J 4 bases, with 13 bases left between them. The CDR3 loop is CASSLAGGGPETQYF. In nucleotides, the CDR3 is TGCGCCAGCAGCTTGGCTGGGGGGGGGCCAGAGACCCAGTACTTC.

This clone was recorded only once. The chain links TRBV9 to TRBJ2-1; TRBD2 aligns across 10 bases. Germline-derived CDR1 and CDR2 are SGDLS and YYNGEE. Losses at the gene ends were 4 bases for V and 9 bases for J; bases not matched to a gene: 10. The CDR3 is made up of 15 amino acids. The CDR3 protein is CASSNSGGASVEQFF. The CDR3 DNA reads TGTGCCAGCAGCAACAGCGGGGGGGCCTCAGTTGAGCAGTTCTTC.

The chain couples TRBV7-2 to TRBJ2-5; 11 bases line up with TRBD1. This CDR3 is 15 amino acids long. V trimming: 5 bases; J trimming: 5 bases; junction bases outside the gene matches: 7. CDR1 and CDR2 (germline): SGHTA, FQGNSA. CDR3 residues: CASSPDRGRTETQYF. The CDR3, as DNA: TGTGCCAGCAGCCCGGACAGGGGGCGCACTGAGACCCAGTACTTC.